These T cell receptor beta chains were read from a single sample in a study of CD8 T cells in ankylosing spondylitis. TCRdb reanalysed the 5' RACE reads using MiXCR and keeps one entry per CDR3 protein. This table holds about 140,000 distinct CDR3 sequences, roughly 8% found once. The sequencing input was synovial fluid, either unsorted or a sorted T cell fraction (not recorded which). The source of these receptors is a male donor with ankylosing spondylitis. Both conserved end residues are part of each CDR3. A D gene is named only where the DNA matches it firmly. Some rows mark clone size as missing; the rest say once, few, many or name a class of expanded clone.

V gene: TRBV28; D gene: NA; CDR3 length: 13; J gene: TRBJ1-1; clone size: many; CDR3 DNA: TGTGCCAGCACTACCCCTACCTGGACTGAAGCTTTCTTT; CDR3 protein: CASTTPTWTEAFF
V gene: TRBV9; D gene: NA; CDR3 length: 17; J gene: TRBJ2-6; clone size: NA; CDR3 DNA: TGTGCCAGCAGCGTAGTAGGTCCCAACTCTGGGGCCAACGTCCTGACTTTC; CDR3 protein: CASSVVGPNSGANVLTF
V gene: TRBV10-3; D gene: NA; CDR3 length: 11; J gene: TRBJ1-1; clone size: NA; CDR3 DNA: TGTGCCATCAGTGCCGGGCCAGAAGCTTTCTTT; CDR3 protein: CAISAGPEAFF
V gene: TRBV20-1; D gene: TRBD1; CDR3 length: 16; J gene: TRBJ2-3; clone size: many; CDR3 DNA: TGCAGTGCTAGCACCCCTGGACAGGGGGTTTCAGATACGCAGTATTTT; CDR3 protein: CSASTPGQGVSDTQYF
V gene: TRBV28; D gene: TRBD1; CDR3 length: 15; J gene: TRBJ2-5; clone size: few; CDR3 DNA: TGTGCCAGCACTTCCATGCGACAGGGGCAAGAGACCCAGTACTTC; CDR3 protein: CASTSMRQGQETQYF
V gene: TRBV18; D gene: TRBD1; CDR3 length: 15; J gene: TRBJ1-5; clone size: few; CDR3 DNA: TGTGCCAGCTCACCTTACACAGGGGGCAATCAGCCCCAGCATTTT; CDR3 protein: CASSPYTGGNQPQHF
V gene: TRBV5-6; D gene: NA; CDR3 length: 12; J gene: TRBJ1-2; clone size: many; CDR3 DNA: TGTGCCAGCAGCTTGCCTAACTATGGCTACACCTTC; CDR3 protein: CASSLPNYGYTF
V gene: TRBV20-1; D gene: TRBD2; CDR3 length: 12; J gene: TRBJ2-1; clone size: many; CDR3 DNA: TGCAGTGCAGTACTCGCGGGGGGCACGCAGTTCTTC; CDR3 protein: CSAVLAGGTQFF
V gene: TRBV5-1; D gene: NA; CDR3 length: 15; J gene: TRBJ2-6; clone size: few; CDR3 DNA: TGCGCCAGCAGCCCAGGATCGGCTGGGGCCAACGTCCTGACTTTC; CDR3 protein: CASSPGSAGANVLTF
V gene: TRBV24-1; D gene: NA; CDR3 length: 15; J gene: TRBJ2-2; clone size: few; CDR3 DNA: TGTGCCACCAGTGATTTAGGGGGATGGACCGGGGAGCTGTTTTTT; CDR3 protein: CATSDLGGWTGELFF
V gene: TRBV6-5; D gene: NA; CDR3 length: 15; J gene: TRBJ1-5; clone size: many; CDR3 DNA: TGTGCCAGCAGTTACTCTTACGGGGCCGATCAGCCCCAGCATTTT; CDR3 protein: CASSYSYGADQPQHF